This TCR beta chain was sequenced during a study of CD8 T cells in ankylosing spondylitis. General study findings and limits: For ankylosing spondylitis blood, a TCR beta motif of about 8 highly homologous variants appeared characteristic. The authors reported significant enrichment of disease-linked clones in matched ankylosing spondylitis synovial fluid.

V lost 4 bases to trimming and J lost 3 bases, with 8 bases between them. The CDR3 is 13 amino acids. Germline CDR1 reads SGHRS; CDR2 reads YFSETQ. Library preparation for TCR beta used quantitative 5'-RACE with molecular barcodes. TCRdb re-analysed the 5' RACE reads in MiXCR, keeping a single row per CDR3 protein. The sample holds fewer than 250,000 distinct CDR3 sequences, around 18% seen once. Only a few counts were recorded for this clonotype. As yet, its antigen is unknown. This rearrangement joins TRBV5-1 to TRBJ1-5; D call uncertain. This receptor was identified in a male donor with ankylosing spondylitis. Sequencing used blood, either unsorted or a sorted T cell fraction (not recorded which). The DNA of the CDR3 is TGCGCCAGCAGCGTCCTCCCCAATCAGCCCCAGCATTTT. Translating gives CASSVLPNQPQHF.